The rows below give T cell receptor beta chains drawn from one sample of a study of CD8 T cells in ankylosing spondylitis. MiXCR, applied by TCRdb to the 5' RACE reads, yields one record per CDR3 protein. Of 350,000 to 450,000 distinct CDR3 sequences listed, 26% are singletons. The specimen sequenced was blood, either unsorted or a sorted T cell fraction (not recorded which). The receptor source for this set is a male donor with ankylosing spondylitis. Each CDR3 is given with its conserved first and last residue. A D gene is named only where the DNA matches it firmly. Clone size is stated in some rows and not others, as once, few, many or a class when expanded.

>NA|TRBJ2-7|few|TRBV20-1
CSLLRGDEQYF
TGCAGTTTGCTCAGGGGAGACGAGCAGTACTTC
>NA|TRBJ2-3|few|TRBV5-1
CASSRWDAGTDTQYF
TGCGCCAGCAGCCGATGGGACGCGGGGACAGATACGCAGTATTTT
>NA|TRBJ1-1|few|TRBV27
CASSLFRGTEAFF
TGTGCCAGCAGTTTATTTAGGGGGACTGAAGCTTTCTTT
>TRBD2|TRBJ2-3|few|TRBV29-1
CSVEDSGRLTDTQYF
TGCAGCGTTGAAGATAGCGGGAGGCTCACAGATACGCAGTATTTT
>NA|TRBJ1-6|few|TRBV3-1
CASSQESRGGSPLHF
TGTGCCAGCAGCCAAGAATCCAGGGGTGGCTCACCCCTCCACTTT
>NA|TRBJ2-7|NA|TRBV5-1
CASSPQTSGEQYF
TGCGCCAGCAGCCCCCAGACCTCGGGCGAGCAGTACTTC
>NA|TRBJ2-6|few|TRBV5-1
CASKMSSSGANVLTF
TGCGCCAGCAAAATGTCCAGCTCTGGGGCCAACGTCCTGACTTTC
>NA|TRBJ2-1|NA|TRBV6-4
CASSDPGMGNEQFF
TGTGCCAGCAGTGACCCAGGGATGGGTAATGAGCAGTTCTTC
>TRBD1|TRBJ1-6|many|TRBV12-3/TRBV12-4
CASSLDRGGSPLHF
TGTGCCAGCAGTCTTGACAGGGGTGGTTCACCCCTCCACTTT
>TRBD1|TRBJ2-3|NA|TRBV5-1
CASSLFGQGSTDTQYF
TGCGCCAGCAGCTTATTCGGACAGGGGAGCACAGATACGCAGTATTTT
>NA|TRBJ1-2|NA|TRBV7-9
CASSPPGAYHGYTF
TGTGCCAGCAGCCCGCCTGGGGCCTATCATGGCTACACCTTC
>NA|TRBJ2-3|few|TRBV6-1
CASSERGSGGNTDTQYF
TGTGCCAGCAGTGAAAGAGGAAGCGGAGGGAACACAGATACGCAGTATTTT
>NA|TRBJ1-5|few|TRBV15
CATSRGTANSNQPQHF
TGTGCCACCAGCAGAGGGACAGCAAATAGCAATCAGCCCCAGCATTTT
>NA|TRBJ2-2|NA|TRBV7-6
CASSPLGGTGELFF
TGTGCCAGCAGCCCCCTGGGGGGCACCGGGGAGCTGTTTTTT
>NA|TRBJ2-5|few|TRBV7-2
CASSLTVQETQYF
TGTGCCAGCAGCCTAACGGTTCAAGAGACCCAGTACTTC
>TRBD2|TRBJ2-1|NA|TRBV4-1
CASSQGLAGSYNEQFF
TGCGCCAGCAGCCAGGGGTTAGCGGGGTCCTACAATGAGCAGTTCTTC
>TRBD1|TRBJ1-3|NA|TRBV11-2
CASSNRDRGSNTIYF
TGTGCCAGCAGCAACCGGGACAGGGGATCAAACACCATATATTTT